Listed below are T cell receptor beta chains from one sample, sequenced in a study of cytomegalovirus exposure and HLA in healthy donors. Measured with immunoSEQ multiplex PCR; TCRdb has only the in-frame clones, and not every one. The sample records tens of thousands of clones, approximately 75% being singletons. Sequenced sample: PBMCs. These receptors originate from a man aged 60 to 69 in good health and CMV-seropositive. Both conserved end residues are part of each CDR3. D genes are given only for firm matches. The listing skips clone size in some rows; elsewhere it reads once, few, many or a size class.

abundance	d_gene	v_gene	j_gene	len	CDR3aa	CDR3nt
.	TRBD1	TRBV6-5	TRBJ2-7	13	CASGNRGLREQYF	TGTGCCAGCGGTAACAGGGGGCTTAGAGAGCAGTACTTC
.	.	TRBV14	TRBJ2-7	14	CASSQQQGTYEQYF	TGTGCCAGCAGCCAACAACAGGGAACCTACGAGCAGTACTTC
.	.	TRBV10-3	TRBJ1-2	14	CAISPGHTTYGYTF	TGTGCCATCAGCCCGGGACACACAACCTATGGCTACACCTTC
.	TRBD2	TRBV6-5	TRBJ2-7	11	CASGRVYEQYF	TGTGCCAGTGGGAGGGTATACGAGCAGTACTTC
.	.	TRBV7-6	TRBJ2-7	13	CASSAQPTYEQYF	TGTGCCAGCAGCGCACAGCCTACCTACGAGCAGTACTTC
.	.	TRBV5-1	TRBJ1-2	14	CASTTGTVGYGYTF	TGCGCCAGCACCACAGGGACGGTTGGCTATGGCTACACCTTC
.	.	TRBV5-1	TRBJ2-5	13	CASSLSPGETQYF	TGCGCCAGCAGCTTGAGTCCAGGGGAGACCCAGTACTTC
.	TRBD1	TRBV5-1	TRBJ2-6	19	CASSFVTGTASSGANVLTF	TGCGCCAGCAGCTTTGTTACCGGGACAGCGTCCTCTGGGGCCAACGTCCTGACTTTC
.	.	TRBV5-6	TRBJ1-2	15	CASSLSSGGPGGYTF	TGTGCCAGCAGCTTATCTTCCGGGGGGCCGGGAGGCTACACCTTC
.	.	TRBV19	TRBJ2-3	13	CASSNRDTDTQYF	TGTGCCAGTAGTAACAGGGATACAGATACGCAGTATTTT
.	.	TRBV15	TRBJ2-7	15	CATSRGGTGGYEQYF	TGTGCCACCAGCAGAGGTGGGACCGGGGGCTACGAGCAGTACTTC
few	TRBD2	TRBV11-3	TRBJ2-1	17	CASSLDRRTSGSNEQFF	TGTGCCAGCAGCTTAGATAGGAGAACTAGCGGGTCCAATGAGCAGTTCTTC
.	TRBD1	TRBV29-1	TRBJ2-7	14	CSVVYRDRGYEQYF	TGCAGCGTTGTTTATAGGGACAGGGGATACGAGCAGTACTTC
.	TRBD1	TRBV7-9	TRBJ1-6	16	CSSSLGQGRGVSPLHF	TGTTCCAGCAGCTTGGGACAGGGGAGGGGCGTTTCACCCCTCCACTTT